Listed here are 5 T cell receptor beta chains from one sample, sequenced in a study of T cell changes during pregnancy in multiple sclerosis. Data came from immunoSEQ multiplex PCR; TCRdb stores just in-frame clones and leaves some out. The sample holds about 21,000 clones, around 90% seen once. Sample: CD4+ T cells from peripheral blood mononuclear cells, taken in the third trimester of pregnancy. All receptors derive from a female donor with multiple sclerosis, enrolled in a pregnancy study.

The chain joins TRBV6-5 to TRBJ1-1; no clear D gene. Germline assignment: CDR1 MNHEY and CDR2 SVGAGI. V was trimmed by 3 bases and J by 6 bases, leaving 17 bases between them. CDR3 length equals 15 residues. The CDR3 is CASSYWAPAWAEAFF. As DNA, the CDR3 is TGTGCCAGCAGTTATTGGGCCCCCGCATGGGCTGAAGCTTTCTTT.

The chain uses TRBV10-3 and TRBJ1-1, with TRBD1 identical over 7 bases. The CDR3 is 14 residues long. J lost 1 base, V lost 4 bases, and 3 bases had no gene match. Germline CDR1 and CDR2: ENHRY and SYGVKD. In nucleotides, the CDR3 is TGTGCCATCAGTGCGTACAGGGGGAACACTGAAGCTTTCTTT. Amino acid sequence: CAISAYRGNTEAFF.

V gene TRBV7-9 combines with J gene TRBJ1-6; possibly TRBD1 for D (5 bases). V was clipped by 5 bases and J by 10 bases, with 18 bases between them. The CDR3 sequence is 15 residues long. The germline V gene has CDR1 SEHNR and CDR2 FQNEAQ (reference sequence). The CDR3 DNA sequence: TGTGCCAGCAGCCCCAATTGGGGGGGTTTCTCACCCCTCCACTTT. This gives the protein CASSPNWGGFSPLHF.

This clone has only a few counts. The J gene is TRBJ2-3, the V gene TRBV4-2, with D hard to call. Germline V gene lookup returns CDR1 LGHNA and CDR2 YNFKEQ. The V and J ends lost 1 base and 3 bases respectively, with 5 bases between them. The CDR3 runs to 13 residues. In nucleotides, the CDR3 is TGTGCCAGCAGCCAAGGAGTGACAGATACGCAGTATTTT. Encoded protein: CASSQGVTDTQYF.

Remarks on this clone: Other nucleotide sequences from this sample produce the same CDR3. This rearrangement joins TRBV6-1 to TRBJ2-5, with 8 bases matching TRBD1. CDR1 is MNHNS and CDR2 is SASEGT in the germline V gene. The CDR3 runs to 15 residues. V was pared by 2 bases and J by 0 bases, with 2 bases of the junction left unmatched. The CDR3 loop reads CASSETGGYQETQYF. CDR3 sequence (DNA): TGTGCCAGCAGTGAAACAGGGGGGTACCAAGAGACCCAGTACTTC.